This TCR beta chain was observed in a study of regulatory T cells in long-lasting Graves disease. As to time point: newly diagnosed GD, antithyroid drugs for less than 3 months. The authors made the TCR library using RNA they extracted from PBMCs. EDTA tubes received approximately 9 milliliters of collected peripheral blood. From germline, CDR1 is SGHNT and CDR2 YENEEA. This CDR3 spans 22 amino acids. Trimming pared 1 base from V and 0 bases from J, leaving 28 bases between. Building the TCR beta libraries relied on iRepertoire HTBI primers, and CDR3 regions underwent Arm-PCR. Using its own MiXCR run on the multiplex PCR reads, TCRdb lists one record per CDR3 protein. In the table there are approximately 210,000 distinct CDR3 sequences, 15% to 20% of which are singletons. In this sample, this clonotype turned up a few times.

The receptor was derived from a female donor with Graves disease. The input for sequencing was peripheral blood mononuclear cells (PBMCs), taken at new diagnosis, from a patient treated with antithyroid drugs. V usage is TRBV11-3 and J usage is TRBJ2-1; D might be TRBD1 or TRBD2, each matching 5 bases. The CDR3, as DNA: TGTGCCAGCAGCTTAGTAGGGGTAGACCCCGGGGTACGGAGACACTCCTACAATGAGCAGTTCTTC. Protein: CASSLVGVDPGVRRHSYNEQFF.